Given below is one T cell receptor beta chain in context. Antigen: not known. The data are from a study of T cell responses to AZD1222 COVID-19 vaccine. Study-wide results and caveats: Baseline seropositivity characterized only a handful of AZD1222 recipients. Scientists sampled the repertoires only once the peak T cell response had passed. Increases in Spike-specific TCR breadth and depth were seen after two AZD1222 doses. Unmutated variant regions reportedly attract nearly half of all spike-specific TCRs.

The V gene's germline CDR1 is SGHRS and CDR2 YFSETQ. The CDR3 runs 14 residues. V gave up 6 bases and J gave up 2 bases; unmatched junction bases: 4. Method: immunoSEQ multiplex PCR; TCRdb's copy keeps in-frame clones and lacks some. The table has about 120,000 clones, over 85% seen once; the top ten hold around 8%. The chain combines TRBV5-1 with TRBJ2-1, with 8 bases that match TRBD1. This sample comprised peripheral blood, obtained on day 0 of AZD1222 vaccination. This sequence was found in an adult in good health. CDR3 DNA sequence: TGCGCCAGCAACGGACAGGGCGCCTACAATGAGCAGTTCTTC. Residues: CASNGQGAYNEQFF.